The 8 T cell receptor beta chains below come from one sample, sequenced in a study of neurological immune-mediated disorders. As to time point: longitudinal time-point 1 (baseline). TCRdb re-called the 5' RACE reads through MiXCR, storing one row per CDR3 protein. The data contain tens of thousands of distinct CDR3 sequences, 12% to 15% of them singletons. The sequencing input was PBMCs. The source is a female donor with HTLV-1-associated myelopathy (HAM/TSP).

This clonotype was detected ten times or more. The V call is TRBV9, the J call TRBJ2-7; TRBD1 might be the D (5 bases). V lost 2 bases, J lost 12 bases, and 18 bases lay in between. The CDR3 loop spans 13 amino acids. CDR1 and CDR2 from the germline V gene are SGDLS and YYNGEE. CDR3 sequence (DNA): TGTGCCAGCAGCGTCGAATCTCATGGGGCGGTGTACTTC. Translated: CASSVESHGAVYF.

This clonotype was observed many times. This chain links TRBV6-5 with TRBJ1-6, with no clear D. V was shortened by 0 bases and J by 12 bases, with 9 bases between the two germline ends. Germline CDR1 and CDR2: MNHEY and SVGAGI. The CDR3 is 13 amino acids. The CDR3 region has the DNA TGTGCCAGCAGTTACTCGGCGCGGGTACCCCTCCACTTT. This translates into CASSYSARVPLHF.

This clonotype was seen many times. The chain is built from TRBV20-1 and TRBJ2-1; 10 bases agree with TRBD2. Germline V gives CDR1 DFQATT, CDR2 SNEGSKA (reference sequence). This CDR3 contains 13 residues. Trimming cost V 7 bases and J 5 bases; bases outside gene matches: 5. Here the CDR3 DNA reads TGCAGTGGGGGACTAGCGAACAACAATGAGCAGTTCTTC. Amino acids: CSGGLANNNEQFF.

This clonotype was seen repeatedly, ten times or more. The chain recombines TRBV5-1 with TRBJ1-5; TRBD1 might be the D (6 bases). CDR3 size: 15 residues. Trimming left V 4 bases short and J 1 base short, with 12 bases between. CDR1 SGHRS and CDR2 YFSETQ come from the germline V gene. CDR3 DNA: TGCGCCAGCAGCGAACAGGGCCTAAGCAATCAGCCCCAGCATTTT. As protein: CASSEQGLSNQPQHF.

Notes on this clonotype: The junction departs from germline at one end; a sequencing error may be responsible. This rearrangement joins TRBV11-3 to TRBJ2-1; 13 positions match TRBD2. Germline-derived CDR1 and CDR2 are SGHNT and YENEEA. The length of the CDR3 is 16 residues. The CDR3 protein is CAISSTSGGYYNEQFF. The CDR3 region has the DNA TGTGCCATCAGCTCGACTAGCGGGGGGTACTACAATGAGCAGTTCTTC.

Ten or more counts support this clonotype. The V call is TRBV28, the J call TRBJ2-1; TRBD1 aligns across 9 bases. The V gene end was trimmed by 8 bases and the J gene end by 8 bases; junction bases not matched to a gene: 4. The germline CDR1 and CDR2 sequences are MDHEN and SYDVKM. CDR3 size: 12 residues. DNA for the CDR3: TGTGCCAGCTTCACAGGGGGCGATGAGCAGTTCTTC. Its translation is CASFTGGDEQFF.

This clonotype was observed many times. The chain uses TRBV6-1 and TRBJ1-3; D is perhaps TRBD1 (6 bases). Germline lookup yields CDR1 MNHNS and CDR2 SASEGT. This CDR3 comprises 14 residues. V lost 6 bases and J 0 bases, leaving 9 bases between the germline ends. The CDR3: CASRVQGSGNTIYF. CDR3 bases: TGTGCCAGCAGAGTACAGGGCTCTGGAAACACCATATATTTT.

This clonotype came up many times. The chain links TRBV7-2 to TRBJ2-1, with 15 positions matching TRBD2. Germline V CDR1 and CDR2: SGHTA, FQGNSA. Losses at the gene ends were 3 bases for V and 9 bases for J; bases not matched to a gene: 3. There are 15 residues in the CDR3. In DNA, the CDR3 is TGTGCCAGCAGCTTGGGACTAGCGGGGGGAGCTGAGCAGTTCTTC. Translating gives CASSLGLAGGAEQFF.